A single sample is the source of the 7 T cell receptor beta chains below, sequenced in a study of blood T cells in healthy people across ages. Then a second PCR, running roughly 7 to 12 cycles, was carried out with a sample-barcoded 5' primer and a J-beta primer mix. One entry per CDR3 protein, called by TCRdb with MiXCR from the 5' RACE reads. Here the sample spans hundreds of thousands of distinct CDR3 sequences, approximately 52% being singletons. The sample was blood. These receptors were obtained from a woman older than 75 in good health.

This clonotype has at least ten counts. The chain recombines TRBV28 with TRBJ2-5; D perhaps matches TRBD1 (5 bases). Germline-derived CDR1 and CDR2 are MDHEN and SYDVKM. The CDR3 consists of 13 residues. The V end lost 2 bases, the J end lost 1 base, and 5 bases lay between the germline ends. The CDR3 protein is CASSLDSQETQYF. CDR3 DNA: TGTGCCAGCAGTTTAGACAGCCAAGAGACCCAGTACTTC.

This sequence joins TRBV10-2 and TRBJ2-1, with D hard to call. Trimming took off 4 bases at V and 9 bases at J, with 10 bases between the two ends. The germline V gene has CDR1 WSHSY and CDR2 SAAADI. This CDR3 is 12 amino acids long. The CDR3 nucleotides are TGCGCCAGCAGTGTAGGGTACGGTGAGCAGTTCTTC. It translates to CASSVGYGEQFF.

This clonotype was seen ten or more times. The J gene is TRBJ1-2, the V gene TRBV6-1, with a weak D call TRBD1 (5 bases). The CDR3 is 14 amino acids. Germline V gene sequence: CDR1 MNHNS, CDR2 SASEGT. V was cut by 7 bases and J by 0 bases, with 12 bases left in between. In DNA, the CDR3 is TGTGCCAGCACCTCCGGGACGGCTAACTATGGCTACACCTTC. Translated, it gives CASTSGTANYGYTF.

The sample holds a few counts of this clonotype. The CDR3 sequence is CASSPRVENYGYTF. The CDR3 region has the DNA TGTGCCAGCTCACCAAGGGTCGAGAACTATGGCTACACCTTC. The gene calls are TRBV18 and TRBJ1-2; D is uncertain. This CDR3 has 14 amino acids. V was cut by 2 bases and J by 2 bases, with 9 bases left in between. Germline values: CDR1 KGHSH, CDR2 LQKENI.

The chain links TRBV9 to TRBJ2-7, with D possibly matching TRBD2 (6 bases). The germline V gene has CDR1 SGDLS and CDR2 YYNGEE. The V end was cut by 4 bases, the J end by 2 bases, with 13 bases between. The CDR3 has 14 amino acids. For the CDR3, the DNA is TGTGCCAGCAGCCCGGCGGGACGAACCTACGAGCAGTACTTC. Translating it yields CASSPAGRTYEQYF.

The rearrangement links TRBV20-1 to TRBJ2-3; 9 nucleotides line up with TRBD1. Germline trimming cut 3 bases from V and 0 bases from J; bases unmatched to any gene: 4. Germline V CDR1 and CDR2: DFQATT, SNEGSKA (reference sequence). The CDR3 runs 15 residues. CDR3 nucleotide sequence: TGCAGTGCTAGCCGGACAGGGGAAAGCACAGATACGCAGTATTTT. Amino acids: CSASRTGESTDTQYF.

The chain links TRBV4-2 to TRBJ2-5; D possibly corresponds to TRBD1 (5 bases). V was pared by 0 bases and J by 1 base, with 9 bases between. There are 15 residues in the CDR3. CDR1 is LGHNA and CDR2 is YNFKEQ in the germline V gene. CDR3 region: CASSQDTGPQETQYF. The CDR3 DNA reads as TGTGCCAGCAGCCAAGATACAGGCCCCCAAGAGACCCAGTACTTC.